The clone carrying this TCR beta chain was seen once. This sample is drawn from a study of blood T cell repertoires in COVID-19. The CDR3 consists of 16 residues. CDR1 is SQVTM, CDR2 ANQGSEA, per germline. Trimming at V came to 1 base and at J to 8 bases, leaving 9 bases not matched to a gene. In the original processing: Quantification of nucleated cells was approximated via reference gene primer amplification. Only in-frame clones appear in the TCRdb table, and some are missing; sequencing was by immunoSEQ multiplex PCR. Clonal size and the V and J genes are those of that table, whereas D and trimming came from the DNA. The sample includes over 85,000 clones, over 75% of them seen just once.

The sequence was collected from a woman older than 75 with active or convalescent COVID-19. This chain connects TRBV29-1 to TRBJ2-1, with TRBD1 matching over 12 bases. Sequenced input: peripheral blood. This CDR3 reads CSVEGGGTGGWYEQFF. CDR3 DNA: TGCAGCGTTGAAGGAGGGGGGACAGGGGGCTGGTATGAGCAGTTCTTC.